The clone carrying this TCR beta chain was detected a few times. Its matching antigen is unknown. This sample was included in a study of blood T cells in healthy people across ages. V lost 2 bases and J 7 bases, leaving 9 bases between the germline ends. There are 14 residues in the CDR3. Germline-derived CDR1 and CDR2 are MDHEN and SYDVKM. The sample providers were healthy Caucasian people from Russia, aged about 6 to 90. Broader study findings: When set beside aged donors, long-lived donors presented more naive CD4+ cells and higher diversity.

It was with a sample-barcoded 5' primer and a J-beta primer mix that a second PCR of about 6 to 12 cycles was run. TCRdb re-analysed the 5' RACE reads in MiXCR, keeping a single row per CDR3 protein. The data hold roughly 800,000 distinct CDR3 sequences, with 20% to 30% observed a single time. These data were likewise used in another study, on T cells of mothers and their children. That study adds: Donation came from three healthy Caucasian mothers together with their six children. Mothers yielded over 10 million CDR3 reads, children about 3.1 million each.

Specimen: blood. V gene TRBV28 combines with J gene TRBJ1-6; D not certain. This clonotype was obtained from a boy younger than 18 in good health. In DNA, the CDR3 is TGTGCCAGCAGTTTAGGGGTTAAGAATTCACCCCTCCACTTT. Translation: CASSLGVKNSPLHF.